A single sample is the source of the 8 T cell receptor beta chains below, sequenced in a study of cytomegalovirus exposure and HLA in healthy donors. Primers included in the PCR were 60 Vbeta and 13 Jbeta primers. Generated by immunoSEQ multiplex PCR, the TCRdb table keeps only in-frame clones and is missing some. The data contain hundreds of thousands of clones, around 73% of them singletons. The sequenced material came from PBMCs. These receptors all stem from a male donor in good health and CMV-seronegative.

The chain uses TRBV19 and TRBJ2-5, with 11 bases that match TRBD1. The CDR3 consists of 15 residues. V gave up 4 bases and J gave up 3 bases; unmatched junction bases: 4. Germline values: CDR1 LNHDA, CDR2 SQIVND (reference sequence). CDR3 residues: CASSKGQGVKETQYF. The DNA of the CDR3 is TGTGCCAGTAGTAAGGGACAGGGGGTAAAAGAGACCCAGTACTTC.

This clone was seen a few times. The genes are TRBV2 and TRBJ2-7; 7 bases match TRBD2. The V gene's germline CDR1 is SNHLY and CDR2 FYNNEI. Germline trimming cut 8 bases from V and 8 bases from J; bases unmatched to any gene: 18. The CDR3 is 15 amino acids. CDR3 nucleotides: TGTGCCAGCCTGATTGGGACTACCACGATCGGAAAGCAGTACTTC. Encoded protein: CASLIGTTTIGKQYF.

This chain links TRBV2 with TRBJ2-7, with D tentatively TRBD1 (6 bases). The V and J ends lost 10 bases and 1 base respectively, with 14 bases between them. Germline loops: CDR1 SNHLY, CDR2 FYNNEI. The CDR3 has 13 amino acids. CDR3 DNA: TGTGCCACTAACACACAGGGTTCCTACGAGCAGTACTTC. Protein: CATNTQGSYEQYF.

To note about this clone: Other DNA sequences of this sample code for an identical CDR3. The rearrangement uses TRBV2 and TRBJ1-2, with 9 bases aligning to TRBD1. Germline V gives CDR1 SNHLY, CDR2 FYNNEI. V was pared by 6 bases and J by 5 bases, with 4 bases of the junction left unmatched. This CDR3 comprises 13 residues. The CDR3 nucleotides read TGTGCCAGCAGCCGGGACAGGGATTATGGCTACACCTTC. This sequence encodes CASSRDRDYGYTF.

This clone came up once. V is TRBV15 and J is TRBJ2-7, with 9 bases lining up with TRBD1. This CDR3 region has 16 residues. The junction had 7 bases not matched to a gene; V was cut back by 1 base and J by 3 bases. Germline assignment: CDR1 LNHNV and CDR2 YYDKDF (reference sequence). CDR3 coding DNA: TGTGCCACCAGCAGAGCCCCCAGGACAGGGGACTACGAGCAGTACTTC. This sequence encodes CATSRAPRTGDYEQYF.

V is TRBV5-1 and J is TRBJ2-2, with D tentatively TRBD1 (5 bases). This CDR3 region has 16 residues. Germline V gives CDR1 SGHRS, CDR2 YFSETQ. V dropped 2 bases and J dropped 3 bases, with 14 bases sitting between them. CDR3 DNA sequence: TGCGCCAGCAGCTTTGGGGTCTTAGGGGACACCGGGGAGCTGTTTTTT. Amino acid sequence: CASSFGVLGDTGELFF.

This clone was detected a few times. The CDR3 region has the DNA TGCGCCAGCAGCTGGGGACAGGGGAATTCACCCCTCCACTTT. It codes for CASSWGQGNSPLHF. The chain uses TRBV5-1 and TRBJ1-6; 10 bases are a match to TRBD1. The CDR3 length is 14 residues. The trim removed 3 bases at V and 7 bases at J, leaving 1 base unmatched. The germline V gene has CDR1 SGHRS and CDR2 YFSETQ.

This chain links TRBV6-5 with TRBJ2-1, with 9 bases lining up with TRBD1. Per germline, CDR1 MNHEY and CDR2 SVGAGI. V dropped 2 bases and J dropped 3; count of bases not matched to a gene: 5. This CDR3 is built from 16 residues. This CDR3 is CASSYAGQGNYNEQFF. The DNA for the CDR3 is TGTGCCAGCAGTTACGCGGGACAGGGCAACTACAATGAGCAGTTCTTC.